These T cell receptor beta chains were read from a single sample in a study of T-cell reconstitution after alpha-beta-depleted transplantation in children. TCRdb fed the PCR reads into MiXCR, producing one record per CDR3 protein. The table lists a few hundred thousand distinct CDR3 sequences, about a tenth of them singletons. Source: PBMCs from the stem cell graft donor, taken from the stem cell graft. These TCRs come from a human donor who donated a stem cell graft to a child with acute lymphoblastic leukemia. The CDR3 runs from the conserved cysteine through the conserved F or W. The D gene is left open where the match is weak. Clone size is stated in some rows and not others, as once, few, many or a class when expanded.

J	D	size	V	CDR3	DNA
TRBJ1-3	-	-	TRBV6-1	CVSSEFRISGNTIYF	TGTGTCAGCAGTGAATTCAGAATCTCTGGAAACACCATATATTTT
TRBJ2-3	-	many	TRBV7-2	CASSLFSRFNPGSDTQYF	TGTGCCAGCAGCTTATTCTCCCGTTTTAATCCGGGCTCAGATACGCAGTATTTT
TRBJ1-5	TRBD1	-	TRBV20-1	CNARAGTDSNQPQHF	TGCAATGCTAGAGCAGGGACAGATAGCAATCAGCCCCAGCATTTT
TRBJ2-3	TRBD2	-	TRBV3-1	CASSQEWGFSGTGTDTQYF	TGTGCCAGCAGCCAAGAGTGGGGATTTAGCGGGACGGGCACAGATACGCAGTATTTT
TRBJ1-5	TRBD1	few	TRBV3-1	CASSPQGAVGNQPQHF	TGTGCCAGCAGCCCCCAGGGGGCAGTAGGGAATCAGCCCCAGCATTTT
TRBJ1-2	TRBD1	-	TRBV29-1	CSVEGQAKDGYTF	TGCAGCGTTGAGGGACAGGCCAAGGATGGCTACACCTTC
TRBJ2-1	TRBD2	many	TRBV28	CASTRTRKSEQFF	TGTGCCAGCACCCGGACTAGAAAAAGTGAGCAGTTCTTC
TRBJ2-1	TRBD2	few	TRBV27	CASSPSPGQGLAGGVYEQFF	TGTGCCAGCAGTCCTTCTCCGGGACAGGGACTAGCGGGAGGCGTGTATGAGCAGTTCTTC
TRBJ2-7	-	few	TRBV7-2	CASSPDRAAIAQYF	TGTGCCAGCAGCCCGGACCGGGCCGCTATCGCGCAGTACTTC
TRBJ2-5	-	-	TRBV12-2	CASRFGGRGAGETQYF	TGTGCAAGTCGCTTCGGAGGGCGGGGGGCCGGAGAGACCCAGTACTTC
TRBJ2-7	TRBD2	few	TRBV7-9	CASSSRGLAHEQYF	TGTGCCAGCAGCTCCCGCGGACTAGCCCACGAGCAGTACTTC
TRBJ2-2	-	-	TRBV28	CASSPPDTANTGELFF	TGTGCCAGCAGTCCCCCGGACACGGCGAACACCGGGGAGCTGTTTTTT
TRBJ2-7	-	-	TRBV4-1	CASSQGVLLPRELYEQYF	TGCGCCAGCAGCCAAGGGGTTTTGTTACCCCGAGAGCTCTACGAGCAGTACTTC
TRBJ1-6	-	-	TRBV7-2	CASSLEVANSPLHF	TGTGCCAGCAGCTTGGAAGTGGCCAATTCACCCCTCCACTTT
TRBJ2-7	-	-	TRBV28	CASSFGDQGSYEQYF	TGTGCCAGCAGTTTCGGGGACCAGGGGTCCTACGAGCAGTACTTC
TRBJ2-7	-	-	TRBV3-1	CASSQDLQSYEQYF	TGTGCCAGCAGCCAAGATTTACAGAGCTACGAGCAGTACTTC
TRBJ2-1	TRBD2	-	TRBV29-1	CSVEGTSGRLAGEQFF	TGCAGCGTTGAGGGGACTAGCGGGAGACTTGCCGGTGAGCAGTTCTTC
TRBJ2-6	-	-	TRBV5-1	CASSSQGTGANVLTF	TGCGCCAGCAGCTCGCAGGGGACTGGGGCCAACGTCCTGACTTTC